This T cell receptor (beta chain) emerged from a study of shared clonotypes between healthy human individuals. General study points: Sequencing depth was predicted to influence how clonotypes are shared among donors. Clonotypes shared by all four donors outscored non-shared clonotypes in generation probability.

The repertoire was sequenced with immunoSEQ multiplex PCR; TCRdb's copy has only in-frame clones and lacks some. The table lists a few million clones, roughly 92% of them singletons, with 0.14% in the top ten. The sample holds a few counts of this clone. Its antigen is not known. With 5 bases clipped from V and 5 bases from J, the junction kept 8 bases outside the gene matches. The germline gives CDR1 SGHAT, CDR2 FQNNGV. The CDR3 loop spans 14 amino acids. It was into CD45RA+ naive and CD45RA-negative memory subsets that the CD4+ cells were split. The sequence was collected from a young man in good health. The specimen sequenced was naive CD4+ T cells sorted from blood. Subset here: CD45RA+ positively selected. The chain is built from TRBV11-2 and TRBJ1-2, with 7 nucleotides matching TRBD1. For the CDR3, the DNA is TGTGCCAGCAGCCTCACAGGGGAGGGATATGGCTACACCTTC. Protein: CASSLTGEGYGYTF.